This T cell receptor (beta chain) emerged from a study of T cells in localized non-small cell lung cancer. Some clones are missing from TCRdb's copy, which holds only in-frame ones; the method was immunoSEQ multiplex PCR. The table lists roughly 940 clones, approximately 19% of them singletons. Regarding this clone: The antigen is undetermined.

Researchers cut adjacent lung at least 2 cm from the tumor margin, and it showed no atypia. Broader study findings: Clonality of T cells reached its maximum in uninvolved adjacent lung, surpassing tumor. The study linked higher blood T cell density to longer overall survival.

The sample in question was normal lung tissue next to the tumor, obtained before any cancer treatment. The source of this sequence is a male donor aged 60 or over with stage III lung adenocarcinoma.

CDR3 DNA: TGTGCCAGCTCACCCGTGACAGGGGGCGAGAATGGCTACACCTTC. It translates to CASSPVTGGENGYTF. The chain links TRBV18 to TRBJ1-2; 10 nucleotides line up with TRBD1. Germline CDR1 reads KGHSH; CDR2 reads LQKENI. V lost 3 bases to trimming and J lost 6 bases; unmatched junction nucleotides: 7. The CDR3 covers 15 residues.